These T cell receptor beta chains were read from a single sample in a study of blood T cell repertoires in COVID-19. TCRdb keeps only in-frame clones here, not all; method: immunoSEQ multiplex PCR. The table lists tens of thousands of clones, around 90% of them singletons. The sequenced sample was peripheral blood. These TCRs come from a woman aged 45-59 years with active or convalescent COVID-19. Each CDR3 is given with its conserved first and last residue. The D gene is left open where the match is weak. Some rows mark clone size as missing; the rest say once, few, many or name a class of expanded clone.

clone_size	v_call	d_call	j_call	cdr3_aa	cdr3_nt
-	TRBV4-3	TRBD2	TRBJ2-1	CASSLTSGSHNEQFF	TGCGCCAGCAGCTTGACTAGCGGGAGCCACAATGAGCAGTTCTTC
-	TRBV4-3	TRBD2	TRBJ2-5	CASSPTAGGPGETQYF	TGCGCCAGCAGCCCCACGGCGGGGGGGCCCGGAGAGACCCAGTACTTC
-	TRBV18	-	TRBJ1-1	CASSGSGYTEAFF	TGTGCCAGCTCAGGATCCGGGTACACTGAAGCTTTCTTT
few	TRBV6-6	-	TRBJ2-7	CASNEQGPSYEQYF	TGTGCCAGCAACGAACAGGGACCCTCCTACGAGCAGTACTTC
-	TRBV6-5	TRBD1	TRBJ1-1	CASSRTGVTTEAFF	TGTGCCAGCAGCCGGACAGGGGTGACCACTGAAGCTTTCTTT
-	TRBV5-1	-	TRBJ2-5	CASSLTEYQETQYF	TGCGCCAGCAGCTTGACAGAGTACCAAGAGACCCAGTACTTC
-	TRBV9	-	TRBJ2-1	CASSHGRNEQFF	TGTGCCAGCAGCCACGGTCGTAATGAGCAGTTCTTC
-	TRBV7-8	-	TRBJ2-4	CASSLVESHIQYF	TGTGCCAGCAGCTTAGTCGAGTCTCACATTCAGTACTTC
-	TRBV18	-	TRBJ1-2	CASSPLLGVDGYTF	TGTGCCAGCTCACCTCTGCTGGGCGTCGATGGCTACACCTTC
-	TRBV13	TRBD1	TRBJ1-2	CASPSDRGPGYGYTF	TGTGCCAGCCCCTCGGACAGGGGGCCTGGCTATGGCTACACCTTC
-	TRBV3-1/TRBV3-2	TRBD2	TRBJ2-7	CASSQESGGFSYEQYF	TGTGCCAGCAGCCAAGAGTCGGGGGGGTTCTCCTACGAGCAGTACTTC
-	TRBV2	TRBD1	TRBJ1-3	CASREQGAFSGNTIYF	TGTGCCAGCAGGGAACAGGGGGCGTTCTCTGGAAACACCATATATTTT
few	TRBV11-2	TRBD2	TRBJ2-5	CASSLVFSSGIKQETQYF	TGTGCCAGCAGCTTAGTATTCTCTAGCGGGATTAAGCAAGAGACCCAGTACTTC
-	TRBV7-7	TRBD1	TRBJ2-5	CASSSRAGGSGETQYF	TGTGCCAGCAGCTCCCGGGCAGGGGGCTCCGGCGAGACCCAGTACTTC
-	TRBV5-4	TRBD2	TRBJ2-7	CASSFGGGNSYEQYF	TGTGCCAGCAGCTTTGGGGGGGGAAACTCCTACGAGCAGTACTTC
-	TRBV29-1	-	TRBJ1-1	CSVDTDSEAFF	TGCAGCGTTGATACGGACAGTGAAGCTTTCTTT
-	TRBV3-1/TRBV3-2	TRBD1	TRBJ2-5	CASSQDFDRVKKTQYF	TGTGCCAGCAGCCAAGACTTCGACAGGGTTAAAAAGACCCAGTACTTC
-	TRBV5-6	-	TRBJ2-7	CASSSSYAIYEQYF	TGTGCCAGCAGCTCGTCGTACGCGATCTACGAGCAGTACTTC
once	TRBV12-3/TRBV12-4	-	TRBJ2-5	CATGLWVEETQYF	TGTGCCACCGGACTTTGGGTAGAAGAGACCCAGTACTTC
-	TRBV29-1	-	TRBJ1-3	CSGELMGGNTIYF	TGCAGCGGGGAGTTAATGGGAGGAAACACCATATATTTT
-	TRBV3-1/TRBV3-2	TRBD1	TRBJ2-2	CASSSGTGGFGELFF	TGTGCCAGCAGCTCCGGGACAGGGGGGTTCGGGGAGCTGTTTTTT
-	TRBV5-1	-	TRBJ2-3	CASRQEVDTQYF	TGCGCCAGCCGTCAAGAGGTGGATACGCAGTATTTT
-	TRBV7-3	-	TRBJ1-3	CASSLTPGSGNTIYF	TGTGCCAGCAGCTTAACTCCGGGCTCTGGAAACACCATATATTTT
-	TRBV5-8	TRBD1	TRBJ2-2	CASSRQGTNTGELFF	TGTGCCAGCAGTCGACAGGGGACAAACACCGGGGAGCTGTTTTTT
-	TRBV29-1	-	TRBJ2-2	CSVARVTGELFF	TGCAGCGTTGCCAGGGTCACCGGGGAGCTGTTTTTT
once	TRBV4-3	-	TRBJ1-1	CASSQQVLNTEAFF	TGCGCCAGCAGCCAACAGGTTCTGAACACTGAAGCTTTCTTT
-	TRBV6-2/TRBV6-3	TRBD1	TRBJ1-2	CASSPARDRTHYTF	TGTGCCAGCAGTCCCGCGAGGGACAGAACTCACTACACCTTC
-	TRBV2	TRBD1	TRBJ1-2	CAGTDPNYGYTF	TGTGCCGGGACAGATCCTAACTATGGCTACACCTTC
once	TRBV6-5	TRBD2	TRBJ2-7	CASTAVRGLGEQYF	TGTGCCAGCACCGCGGTGCGGGGGTTAGGCGAGCAGTACTTC
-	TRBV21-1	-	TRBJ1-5	CASSTDRGNQPQHF	TGTGCCAGCAGCACGGACAGGGGCAATCAGCCCCAGCATTTT
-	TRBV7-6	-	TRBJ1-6	CASSLVQGYNSPLHF	TGTGCCAGCAGCCTAGTACAGGGTTATAATTCACCCCTCCACTTT
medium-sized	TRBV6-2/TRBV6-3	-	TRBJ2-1	CASSLQGGYNEQFF	TGTGCCAGCAGCCTACAGGGGGGGTACAATGAGCAGTTCTTC
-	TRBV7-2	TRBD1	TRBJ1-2	CASSGPRRQGAHGYTF	TGTGCCAGCAGCGGACCCCGGAGACAGGGGGCGCATGGCTACACCTTC
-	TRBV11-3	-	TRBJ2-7	CASSAGGRSEQYF	TGTGCCAGCAGCGCGGGCGGGCGTAGCGAGCAGTACTTC
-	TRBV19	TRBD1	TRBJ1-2	CASTGTDITHFYGYTF	TGTGCCAGTACAGGGACAGATATTACTCACTTCTATGGCTACACCTTC
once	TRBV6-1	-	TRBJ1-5	CASSEASASGQPQHF	TGTGCCAGCAGTGAGGCGTCCGCCTCGGGGCAGCCCCAGCATTTT
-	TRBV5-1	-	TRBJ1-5	CASSLGPGDQPQHF	TGCGCCAGCAGCTTGGGGCCAGGGGATCAGCCCCAGCATTTT
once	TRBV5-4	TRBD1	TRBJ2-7	CASNPPGTVNYEQYF	TGTGCCAGCAACCCCCCCGGGACAGTCAACTACGAGCAGTACTTC
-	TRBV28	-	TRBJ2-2	CASHRNTGELFF	TGTGCCAGCCACAGGAACACCGGGGAGCTGTTTTTT
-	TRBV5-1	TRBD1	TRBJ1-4	CASSIGQGATNEKLFF	TGCGCCAGCAGCATTGGACAGGGTGCTACTAATGAAAAACTGTTTTTT
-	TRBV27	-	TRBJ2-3	CASSPRGEGTDTQYF	TGTGCCAGCAGTCCCCGCGGGGAGGGCACAGATACGCAGTATTTT
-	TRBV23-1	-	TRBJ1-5	CASSQSRVSETQPQHF	TGCGCCAGCAGTCAATCGAGGGTTTCTGAGACTCAGCCCCAGCATTTT
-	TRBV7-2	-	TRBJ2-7	CASSLHRSSYEQYF	TGTGCCAGCAGCTTACACAGGAGCTCCTACGAGCAGTACTTC
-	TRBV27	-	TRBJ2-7	CASRDNSYEQYF	TGTGCCAGCAGGGACAACTCCTACGAGCAGTACTTC
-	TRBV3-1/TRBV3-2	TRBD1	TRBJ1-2	CASSPTGSSTNYGYTF	TGTGCCAGCAGCCCGACAGGGAGCTCTACTAACTATGGCTACACCTTC
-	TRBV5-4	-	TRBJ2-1	CASSPEGSRENEQFF	TGTGCCAGCAGCCCAGAGGGTTCCCGGGAAAATGAGCAGTTCTTC
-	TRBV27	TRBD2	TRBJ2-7	CASASGGAPYEQYF	TGTGCCAGCGCAAGCGGGGGGGCCCCCTACGAGCAGTACTTC
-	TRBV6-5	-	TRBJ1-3	CASSSYTSGNTIYF	TGTGCCAGCAGTTCCTATACGTCTGGAAACACCATATATTTT
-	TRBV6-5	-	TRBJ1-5	CASSYRHQGQPQHF	TGTGCCAGCAGTTACAGACATCAGGGTCAGCCCCAGCATTTT
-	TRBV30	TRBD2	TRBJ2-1	CACRLAGGPLSFF	TGTGCCTGCCGACTAGCGGGGGGCCCGTTGTCGTTCTTC
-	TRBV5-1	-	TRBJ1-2	CASTETALSYGYTF	TGCGCCAGCACCGAGACAGCCTTGAGTTATGGCTACACCTTC
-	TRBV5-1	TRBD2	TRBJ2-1	CASSRGEVGPLNEQFF	TGCGCCAGCAGCCGGGGGGAGGTGGGGCCGTTAAATGAGCAGTTCTTC
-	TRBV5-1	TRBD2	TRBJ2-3	CASSLAGGAGGTDTQYF	TGCGCCAGCAGCTTGGCCGGGGGAGCGGGGGGCACAGATACGCAGTATTTT
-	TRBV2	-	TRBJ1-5	CASSITGGSNQPQHF	TGTGCCAGCAGTATAACAGGAGGGAGCAATCAGCCCCAGCATTTT
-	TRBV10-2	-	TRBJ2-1	CASSEGSLGEQFF	TGCGCCAGCAGTGAAGGTAGCCTAGGTGAGCAGTTCTTC